This TCR beta chain was recovered during a study of Tregs in tolerant kidney transplant recipients (dated by TCRdb to the late 2010s). In the study overall: The transplants used related donors with nonmyeloablative bone marrow transplantation, and mixed chimerism in the human trials was transient. TCRbeta sequencing was used in the study to identify donor-specific regulatory T cells before combined kidney and bone marrow transplantation, and the identified cells were then tracked after transplant. Here is what the overall study found, with its caveats: For some patients the PCR primers changed over time, which made it impossible to compare the samples from those patients at the nucleotide level. Donor-specific Treg expansion exceeded global Treg expansion in tolerant patients, suggesting antigen-driven rather than nonspecific expansion. Biological reproducibility was not directly assessed, although technical replication error appeared to be minimal. Because the study included only a small number of patients, the results must be confirmed in larger populations and under other immunosuppression protocols. The most biologically relevant and donor-specific TCRbeta repertoire appeared to be identified by expanding Tregs with activated donor B cells.

The germline V gene encodes CDR1 MNHEY and CDR2 SMNVEV (reference sequence). The CDR3 goes from the cysteine to the phenylalanine over 12 residues. Of all the DNA, just the CDR3 is kept, 36 bases in frame from base 1. At the junction V is shortened by 3 bases and J by 2 bases, with 3 bases in between. As for this clone: This clone's antigen is unknown. Per-nucleotide qualities are absent, and no much larger clonotype sits a single base away.

The time point label of this sample denotes: blood sample drawn before combined kidney and bone marrow transplant. Thawed PBMCs were FACS-sorted into unstimulated Tregs (CD4+CD25+CD127-), CD4+ non-Tregs (CD4+CD25-), CD4 cells and CD8 cells. Patients were 4 combined kidney and bone marrow transplant recipients from the ITN036ST trial, and only these trial subjects had samples available. Healthy control blood was processed to PBMCs by Ficoll density gradient and cryopreserved, and patient PBMCs were collected before and after transplant. For TCRbeta CDR3 sequencing, genomic DNA was extracted from sorted cells using the QIAGEN DNeasy Blood and Tissue Kit. High-throughput TCRbeta CDR3 sequencing was carried out commercially through immunoSEQ, with PCR amplification with bias correction and internal controls included. As for the original processing: Unique productive TCRbeta sequences were defined by CDR3 nucleotide sequence when primers matched and otherwise by CDR3 amino acid sequence together with Vbeta and Jbeta genes. To correct sorting error, sequences shared between sorted populations at a frequency ratio of 2:1 or less were removed; the rest were assigned to the higher population. Donor-reactive sequences were defined as at least 5-fold expanded in CFSE-low cells versus unstimulated cells, with frequency of at least 0.01% in CFSE-low cells. Repertoire divergence was quantified by Jensen-Shannon divergence using the top 100 TCRbeta sequences ranked by frequency. When a sample had multiple sequencing runs, each run was corrected for sorting error separately and the runs were then pooled. TCRdb provides this immuneACCESS table in a form limited to in-frame rearrangements. Some clones are lacking; in checked studies, under half of them reflect an unresolved V gene, and why the rest are absent is not known. V and J calls and clone size come straight from that table; D and trimming were deduced from the DNA. For this sample the table gives about 110,000 clones, of which roughly 90% were detected only once. The ten largest clones capture 0.34% of the sample.

Here the sequenced sample was CD4+ T cells from blood, taken before the transplant. This clonotype originated in a human donor who received a combined kidney and bone marrow transplant. This receptor chain uses TRBV27 and TRBJ2-3, with the D gene not confidently named. The CDR3 protein sequence reads: CASSFNTDTQYF. The DNA reads as follows: TGTGCCAGCAGTTTTAACACAGATACGCAGTATTTT.